The rows below give T cell receptor beta chains drawn from one sample of a study of T cells in Graves' hyperthyroidism and ophthalmopathy. TCRdb called the multiplex PCR reads again in MiXCR, with one record for every CDR3 protein. This table holds around 620,000 distinct CDR3 sequences, roughly 50% found once. Sequencing input: peripheral blood or thyroid tissue (not recorded which). The receptors derive from an adult woman with Graves' disease, either hyperthyroidism or ophthalmopathy (not recorded which). CDR3s include the opening cysteine and the closing phenylalanine or tryptophan.

CDR3aa	v_gene	j_gene
CASSPRPDRHGYTF	TRBV28	TRBJ1-2
CASRNQGF	TRBV7-9	TRBJ2-5
CASSQDMRGGLRNQPQHF	TRBV4-1	TRBJ1-5
CASTYSGGETQYF	TRBV3-1	TRBJ2-5
CASSPVVGEQYF	TRBV11-2	TRBJ2-7
CASSFSSGLYEQYF	TRBV7-2	TRBJ2-7
CSASPMGWTTEAFF	TRBV20-1	TRBJ1-1
CASSVDRGYGYTF	TRBV7-3	TRBJ1-2
CASTAGQGKDEKLFF	TRBV6-6	TRBJ1-4
CASLGLLVNTEAFF	TRBV12-3/TRBV12-4	TRBJ1-1
CASSLVGDIAYEQYF	TRBV13	TRBJ2-7
CASSQGGRTEQFF	TRBV7-9	TRBJ1-1
CAISGGDVYGYTF	TRBV10-3	TRBJ1-2
CSASRLAGGYEQYF	TRBV20-1	TRBJ2-7
CASSLLRDRDEKLFF	TRBV3-1	TRBJ1-4
CSVAGRGLGTEAFF	TRBV29-1	TRBJ1-1
CAWKSSGLIFCYGYTF	TRBV30	TRBJ1-2
CASSSPRGLGYTF	TRBV7-9	TRBJ1-2
CASNTGIGAESNQPQHF	TRBV7-8	TRBJ1-5
CSAGWGSSYEQYF	TRBV20-1	TRBJ2-7
CASSLELGRGYNSPLHF	TRBV7-9	TRBJ1-6
CASSQLTGGSGNTIYF	TRBV14	TRBJ1-3
CSVEQPRDGYTF	TRBV29-1	TRBJ1-2
CASRYYPHEQYF	TRBV7-2	TRBJ2-7
CASSEMETYEQYF	TRBV6-1	TRBJ2-7
CSASWDAYEQYF	TRBV20-1	TRBJ2-7
CASSEEGKKETQYF	TRBV19	TRBJ2-5
CASSPGGTLGGYTF	TRBV12-3/TRBV12-4	TRBJ1-2
CASSFRGRLHEQYF	TRBV6-2/TRBV6-3	TRBJ2-7